The 20 T cell receptor beta chains presented below share a single source sample, sequenced in a study of cytomegalovirus exposure and HLA in healthy donors. PCR amplification relied on 60 Vbeta primers (plus 13 Jbeta primers). Assay used: immunoSEQ multiplex PCR; TCRdb lists only in-frame clones, some missing. The sample comprises under 200,000 clones, roughly 85% of which are singletons, and around 0.69% rests with the top ten. The specimen sequenced was PBMCs. Receptors originate from a woman in her 40s in good health and CMV-seronegative.

Note on this clone: This sample includes further DNA sequences coding for the same CDR3. The chain couples TRBV5-1 to TRBJ2-3, with D perhaps TRBD1 (5 bases). Germline V gives CDR1 SGHRS, CDR2 YFSETQ. V dropped 6 bases and J dropped 0 bases, with 14 bases sitting between them. This CDR3 has 15 amino acids. CDR3 sequence reads: CASMGGARSTDTQYF. The CDR3 DNA reads TGCGCCAGCATGGGTGGGGCGAGGAGCACAGATACGCAGTATTTT.

This clone was detected a few times. This chain joins TRBV7-6 and TRBJ1-5; TRBD1 matches 9 bases. With 10 bases clipped from V and 6 bases from J, the junction kept 10 bases outside the gene matches. CDR1 and CDR2 from the germline V gene are SGHVS and FNYEAQ. This CDR3 comprises 14 residues. The CDR3 DNA reads TGTGCCATCAAGACAGGGGGGAAAGGTCAGCCCCAGCATTTT. Protein: CAIKTGGKGQPQHF.

This chain uses TRBV25-1 with TRBJ2-7, with D perhaps TRBD1 (6 bases). V was pared by 4 bases and J by 7 bases, with 20 bases between. The V gene's germline CDR1 is MGHDK and CDR2 SYGVNS. This CDR3 has 15 residues. The CDR3 spells CASSGSRDTLSEQYF. CDR3 coding DNA: TGTGCCAGCAGTGGGAGCCGGGACACTCTCTCGGAGCAGTACTTC.

This chain uses TRBV6-6 with TRBJ2-7; tentative D call: TRBD1 (7 bases). Looked up from germline, CDR1 is MNHNY and CDR2 is SVGAGI (reference sequence). This CDR3 has 14 amino acids. With 6 bases removed from V and 1 base from J, the gap between germline ends came to 13 bases. CDR3 residues: CASSQGGRSYEQYF. The DNA for the CDR3 is TGTGCCAGCAGCCAGGGGGGCAGATCCTACGAGCAGTACTTC.

The chain links TRBV27 to TRBJ2-5; TRBD2 matches at 7 bases. V was pared by 3 bases and J by 3 bases, with 4 bases of the junction left unmatched. This CDR3 is built from 14 residues. Germline loops: CDR1 MNHEY, CDR2 SMNVEV (reference sequence). This CDR3 is CASSLASGKETQYF. The CDR3 DNA follows: TGTGCCAGCAGTTTGGCTAGCGGCAAAGAGACCCAGTACTTC.

This sequence joins TRBV18 and TRBJ1-4; D is unresolved. V lost 1 base and J 4 bases, leaving 7 bases between the germline ends. The CDR3 has 14 amino acids. The germline V gene has CDR1 KGHSH and CDR2 LQKENI. The CDR3 region has the DNA TGTGCCAGCTCACCACTGGCAGGTAATGAAAAACTGTTTTTT. Its translation: CASSPLAGNEKLFF.

This chain joins TRBV21-1 and TRBJ2-1; TRBD2, as called in the table, went unchecked against the DNA. TRBV21-1 is designated a pseudogene. This CDR3 is built from 13 residues. CDR3 in DNA: TGTGCCAGCAGCCTGAGGGCATACAATGAGCAGTTCTTC. The encoded protein is CASSLRAYNEQFF.

This sequence joins TRBV6-1 and TRBJ2-5; TRBD2 matches at 8 bases. Germline CDR1 is MNHNS and CDR2 is SASEGT. The CDR3 covers 15 residues. V gave up 8 bases and J gave up 0 bases; unmatched junction bases: 8. CDR3 sequence reads: CASLLLAEHQETQYF. The CDR3 DNA sequence: TGTGCCAGCCTACTACTAGCGGAACACCAAGAGACCCAGTACTTC.

The chain recombines TRBV19 with TRBJ2-4; no firm D call. Germline lookup yields CDR1 LNHDA and CDR2 SQIVND (reference sequence). The V and J ends lost 3 bases and 1 base respectively, with 10 bases between them. The CDR3 consists of 15 residues. CDR3 nucleotide sequence: TGTGCCAGTAGTATTCCTCTGAGGGCCAAAAACATTCAGTACTTC. This gives the protein CASSIPLRAKNIQYF. Drawing the rest from reference TRBV19 and TRBJ2-4, the complete variable domain is DGGITQSPKYLFRKEGQNVTLSCEQNLNHDAMYWYRQDPGQGLRLIYYSQIVNDFQKGDIAEGYSVSREKKESFPLTVTSAQKNPTAFYLCASSIPLRAKNIQYFGAGTRLSVL.

V gene TRBV23-1 combines with J gene TRBJ1-4; 9 nucleotides agree with TRBD1. TRBV23-1 counts as an open reading frame of uncertain function. V lost 8 bases to trimming and J lost 5 bases; unmatched junction nucleotides: 9. This CDR3 contains 15 residues. Here the CDR3 DNA reads TGCGCCAGCCAAACAGGGGGCCTGCCAAATGAAAAACTGTTTTTT. This translates into CASQTGGLPNEKLFF.

V and J are TRBV5-4 and TRBJ1-2; 10 bases are shared with TRBD1. CDR1 is SGHNT, CDR2 YYREEE, per germline (reference sequence). V was pared by 3 bases and J by 2 bases, with 4 bases of the junction left unmatched. This CDR3 is built from 15 residues. The DNA of the CDR3 is TGTGCCAGCAGCTCATGGACAGGGGGGAACTATGGCTACACCTTC. Its protein product is CASSSWTGGNYGYTF.

This sequence joins TRBV19 and TRBJ2-5; 12 nucleotides match TRBD1. The CDR3 is made up of 14 amino acids. The germline V gene encodes CDR1 LNHDA and CDR2 SQIVND (reference sequence). J lost 5 bases, V lost 10 bases, and 8 bases had no gene match. The CDR3 spells CATGDRGPGETQYF. DNA of the CDR3: TGTGCCACCGGGGACAGGGGGCCAGGGGAGACCCAGTACTTC.

The chain links TRBV9 to TRBJ1-2, with D possibly TRBD1 on 6 matching bases. Germline loops: CDR1 SGDLS, CDR2 YYNGEE. The CDR3 runs 16 residues. The V gene lost 0 bases and the J gene lost 7 bases, with 19 bases spanning the gap. This chain's CDR3 is CASSVATGFRGSGYTF. CDR3 bases: TGTGCCAGCAGCGTAGCTACTGGATTCAGGGGCTCTGGCTACACCTTC.

J is TRBJ2-3 and V is TRBV27, with D tentatively TRBD2 (6 bases). Germline V gene lookup returns CDR1 MNHEY and CDR2 SMNVEV (reference sequence). The CDR3 is 16 amino acids. Trimming removed 4 bases from V and 2 bases from J, with 16 bases in between. For the CDR3, the DNA is TGTGCCAGCAGTTCCGACACAAGCGGGTACACAGATACGCAGTATTTT. This gives the protein CASSSDTSGYTDTQYF.

The chain is built from TRBV7-9 and TRBJ2-3; 12 bases match TRBD2. V trimming: 5 bases; J trimming: 4 bases; junction bases outside the gene matches: 10. CDR3 length equals 17 residues. Germline V gives CDR1 SEHNR, CDR2 FQNEAQ (reference sequence). CDR3 nucleotide sequence: TGTGCCAGCAGCCCGAGCTCTAGCGGGAGGGCCCCAGATACGCAGTATTTT. It codes for CASSPSSSGRAPDTQYF.

The chain combines TRBV28 with TRBJ1-1; D gene uncertain. Germline V gives CDR1 MDHEN, CDR2 SYDVKM. The CDR3 has 12 residues. The V end lost 10 bases, the J end lost 6 bases, and 15 bases lay between the germline ends. CDR3 amino acids: CATIQAPSEAFF. The DNA for the CDR3 is TGTGCCACCATCCAAGCCCCATCTGAAGCTTTCTTT.

This chain connects TRBV5-1 to TRBJ2-6; possibly TRBD2 for D (7 bases). Germline V gene lookup returns CDR1 SGHRS and CDR2 YFSETQ. This CDR3 region has 16 residues. V was cut by 5 bases and J by 0 bases, with 12 bases left in between. The CDR3 loop reads CASRGGGDSGANVLTF. Here the CDR3 DNA reads TGCGCCAGCAGAGGAGGGGGGGACTCTGGGGCCAACGTCCTGACTTTC.

This chain uses TRBV7-3 with TRBJ2-7, with 9 bases lining up with TRBD1. V dropped 6 bases and J dropped 7; count of bases not matched to a gene: 13. Looked up from germline, CDR1 is SGHTA and CDR2 is FQGTGA. The CDR3 length is 15 residues. CDR3 DNA sequence: TGTGCCAGCAGGGAGACGACAGGGGGAAGTTTAGAGCAGTACTTC. Its protein is CASRETTGGSLEQYF. Based on the CDR3 plus reference TRBV7-3 and TRBJ2-7, the full variable domain is GAGVSQTPSNKVTEKGKYVELRCDPISGHTALYWYRQSLGQGPEFLIYFQGTGAADDSGLPNDRFFAVRPEGSVSTLKIQRTERGDSAVYLCASRETTGGSLEQYFGPGTRLTVT.

The chain combines TRBV19 with TRBJ1-2; no clear D gene. Germline-derived CDR1 and CDR2 are LNHDA and SQIVND (reference sequence). V was shortened by 2 bases and J by 8 bases, with 21 bases between the two germline ends. There are 16 residues in the CDR3. The CDR3 loop reads CASSILPWAGSGGYTF. In DNA form, the CDR3 reads TGTGCCAGTAGTATACTCCCTTGGGCAGGCTCTGGAGGCTACACCTTC.

CDR3 residues: CASSMYGTGNTEAFF. The DNA for the CDR3 is TGTGCCAGTAGTATGTACGGGACAGGGAACACTGAAGCTTTCTTT. The rearrangement joins TRBV19 to TRBJ1-1; 8 positions match TRBD1. Germline assignment: CDR1 LNHDA and CDR2 SQIVND (reference sequence). The CDR3 has 15 amino acids. J lost 1 base, V lost 3 bases, and 4 bases had no gene match.